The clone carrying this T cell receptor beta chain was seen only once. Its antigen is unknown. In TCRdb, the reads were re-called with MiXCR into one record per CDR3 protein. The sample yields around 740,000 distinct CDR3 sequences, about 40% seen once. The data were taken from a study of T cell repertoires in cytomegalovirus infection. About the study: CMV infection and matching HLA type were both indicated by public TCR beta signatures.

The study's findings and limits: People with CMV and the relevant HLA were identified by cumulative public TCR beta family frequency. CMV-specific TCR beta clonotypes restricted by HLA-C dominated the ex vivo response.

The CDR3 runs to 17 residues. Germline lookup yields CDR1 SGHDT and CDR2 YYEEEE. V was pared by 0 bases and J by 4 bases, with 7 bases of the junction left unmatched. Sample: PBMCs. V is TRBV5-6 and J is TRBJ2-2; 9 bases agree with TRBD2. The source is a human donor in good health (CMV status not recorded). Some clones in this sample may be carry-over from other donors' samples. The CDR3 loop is CASSLEYSGGITGELFF. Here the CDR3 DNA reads TGTGCCAGCAGCTTGGAGTATAGCGGGGGTATCACCGGGGAGCTGTTTTTT.